This TCR beta chain was found in a study of identical twins. Germline V gene data show CDR1 as SGHTA and CDR2 as FQGNSA. The CDR3 runs to 15 residues. The V and J ends lost 2 bases and 8 bases respectively, with 18 bases between them. In TCRdb, the 5' RACE reads were re-called with MiXCR into one record per CDR3 protein. The sample shows about 520,000 distinct CDR3 sequences, less than 25% of them seen only once. Only healthy Caucasians were included as donors. The sample was also linked to a second study, of T cells expressing NK-cell markers. According to that study: Sorted CD3+CD56+NKG2C+, CD3+CD56+NKG2C- and CD3+CD56-NKG2C+ T-cell subsets were beta-chain profiled. What restricted sorting to alpha-beta TCR T cells in several experiments was an anti-gamma-delta TCR antibody. The study found dominant NKG2C+ clonotypes at roughly 1.0-7.5% of CD8+ T cells in about six donors.

The sequencing input was CD4+ T cells sorted from blood. The V gene is TRBV7-2, the J gene TRBJ2-5; D possibly corresponds to TRBD2 (5 bases). This TCR derives from a woman in her late teens or twenties in good health. The CDR3 bases are TGTGCCAGCAGCTTACGGCCCGGAGAGGGAAGAACCCAGTACTTC. Translation gives CASSLRPGEGRTQYF.